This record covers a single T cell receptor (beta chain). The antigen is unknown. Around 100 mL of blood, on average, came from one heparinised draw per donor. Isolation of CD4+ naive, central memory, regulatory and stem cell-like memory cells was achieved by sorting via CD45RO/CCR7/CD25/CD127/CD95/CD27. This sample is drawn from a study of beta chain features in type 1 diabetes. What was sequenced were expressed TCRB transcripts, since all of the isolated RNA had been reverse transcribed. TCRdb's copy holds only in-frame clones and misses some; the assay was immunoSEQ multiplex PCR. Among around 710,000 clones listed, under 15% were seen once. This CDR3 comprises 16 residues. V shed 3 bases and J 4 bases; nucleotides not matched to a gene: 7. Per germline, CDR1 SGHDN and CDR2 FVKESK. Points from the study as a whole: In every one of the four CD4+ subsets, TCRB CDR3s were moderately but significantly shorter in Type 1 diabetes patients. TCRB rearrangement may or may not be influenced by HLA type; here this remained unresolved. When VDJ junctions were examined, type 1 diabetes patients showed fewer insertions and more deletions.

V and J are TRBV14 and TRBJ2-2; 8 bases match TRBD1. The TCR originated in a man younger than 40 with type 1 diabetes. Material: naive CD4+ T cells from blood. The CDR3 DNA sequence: TGTGCCAGCAGCCAGTATCAGGGGGCGCGCACCGGGGAGCTGTTTTTT. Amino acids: CASSQYQGARTGELFF.